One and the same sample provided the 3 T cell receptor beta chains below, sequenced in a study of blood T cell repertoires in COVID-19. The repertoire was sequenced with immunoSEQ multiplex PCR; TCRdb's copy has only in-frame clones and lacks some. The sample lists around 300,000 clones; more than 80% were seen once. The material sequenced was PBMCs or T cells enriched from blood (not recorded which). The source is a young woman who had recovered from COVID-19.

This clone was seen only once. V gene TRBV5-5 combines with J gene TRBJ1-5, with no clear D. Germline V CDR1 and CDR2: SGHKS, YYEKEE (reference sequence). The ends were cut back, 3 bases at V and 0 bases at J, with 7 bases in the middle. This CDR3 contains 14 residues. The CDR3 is CASSSHDSNQPQHF. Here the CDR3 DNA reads TGTGCCAGCAGCTCACATGATAGCAATCAGCCCCAGCATTTT.

CDR3 DNA: TGTGCCAGCAGCCTGCGGCGTGCTCGCACTGAAGCTTTCTTT. This translates into CASSLRRARTEAFF. The V call is TRBV6-5, the J call TRBJ1-1; D remains unclear. Germline lookup yields CDR1 MNHEY and CDR2 SVGAGI. Trimming took off 6 bases at V and 4 bases at J, with 15 bases between the two ends. The CDR3 runs 14 residues.

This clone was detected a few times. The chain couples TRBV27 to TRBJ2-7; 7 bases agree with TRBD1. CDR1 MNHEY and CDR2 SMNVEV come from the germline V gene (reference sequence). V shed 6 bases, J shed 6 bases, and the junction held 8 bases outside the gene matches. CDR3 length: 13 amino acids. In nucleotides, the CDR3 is TGTGCCAGCAGCGGACAGGACCTACGCGAGCAGTACTTC. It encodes CASSGQDLREQYF.